These 24 T cell receptor beta chains were sequenced from one sample in a study of regulatory T cells in long-lasting Graves disease. Construction of TCR beta libraries relied on iRepertoire HTBI primers and on Arm-PCR targeting CDR3 regions. Each CDR3 protein is one row after TCRdb ran MiXCR on the multiplex PCR reads. The sample lists 350,000 to 500,000 distinct CDR3 sequences; around 15% were seen once. The time point is: newly diagnosed GD, antithyroid drugs for less than 3 months. Generation of the TCR library employed RNA extracted from PBMCs. These data were also reused for a study on T cells in Graves' hyperthyroidism and ophthalmopathy.

The source was peripheral blood mononuclear cells (PBMCs), collected at new diagnosis, from a patient treated with antithyroid drugs. These receptors all stem from a woman between 45 and 60 years old with Graves disease.

This clonotype was observed at least ten times. J is TRBJ1-5 and V is TRBV7-8; D might be TRBD1 (5 bases). The CDR3 spans 14 residues. Germline V CDR1 and CDR2: SGHVS, FQNEAQ. Trimming removed 3 bases from V and 6 bases from J, with 12 bases in between. CDR3 nucleotides: TGTGCCAGCAGCTTGAGGAGGGACCCTCAGCCCCAGCATTTT. Translating gives CASSLRRDPQPQHF.

The chain has TRBV10-1 and TRBJ2-1; D is perhaps TRBD1 (6 bases). The germline CDR1 and CDR2 sequences are WNHNN and SYGVQD (reference sequence). The length of the CDR3 is 16 residues. V was trimmed by 3 bases and J by 4 bases, leaving 16 bases between them. The CDR3 DNA follows: TGCGCCAGCAGTGACTCGAGGGGGAGAGGGTACAATGAGCAGTTCTTC. This translates into CASSDSRGRGYNEQFF.

Ten or more counts support this clonotype. This CDR3 is CASSYQPGHPHYEQYF. The CDR3 region has the DNA TGTGCCAGCAGTTACCAACCGGGACACCCCCACTACGAGCAGTACTTC. V and J are TRBV6-5 and TRBJ2-7; D is possibly TRBD1 (6 bases). Trimming stripped 2 bases from V and 3 bases from J, with 17 bases between. The CDR3 consists of 16 residues. Germline V gene sequence: CDR1 MNHEY, CDR2 SVGAGI.

This clonotype was counted many times. V usage is TRBV28 and J usage is TRBJ1-2, with 7 bases fitting TRBD1. The CDR3 extends over 16 amino acids. Per germline, CDR1 MDHEN and CDR2 SYDVKM. V lost 7 bases and J lost 5; bases outside the gene matches: 16. The CDR3 here is CASIFRPTGEEYGYTF. CDR3 nucleotide sequence: TGTGCCAGCATCTTCAGACCCACAGGGGAGGAGTATGGCTACACCTTC.

This clonotype was seen many times. J is TRBJ2-6 and V is TRBV6-1, with 7 positions matching TRBD1. The CDR3 consists of 17 residues. V dropped 7 bases and J dropped 2; count of bases not matched to a gene: 11. Germline CDR1 and CDR2: MNHNS and SASEGT. This CDR3 reads CASITNQGQAGANVLTF. CDR3 coding DNA: TGTGCCAGCATTACAAACCAAGGACAGGCTGGGGCCAACGTCCTGACTTTC.

With regard to this clonotype: This sequence may be a read error, since a much larger clone differs from it by one base. V is TRBV20-1 and J is TRBJ2-7; D possibly corresponds to TRBD2 (6 bases). The germline V gene encodes CDR1 DFQATT and CDR2 SNEGSKA (reference sequence). The CDR3 runs to 14 residues. The CDR3 nucleotides read TGCAGTGCTATCTTGAGACCGGGAGTTTACGGGCAGTACTTC. Protein: CSAILRPGVYGQYF.

This clonotype was detected ten times or more. CDR3 sequence reads: CASSELGLDYNEQFF. CDR3 bases: TGTGCCAGCAGTGAACTCGGACTCGATTACAATGAGCAGTTCTTC. The rearrangement joins TRBV2 to TRBJ2-1; D possibly corresponds to TRBD2 (5 bases). Germline CDR1 is SNHLY and CDR2 is FYNNEI. This CDR3 region has 15 residues. Trimming stripped 2 bases from V and 4 bases from J, with 12 bases between.

This clonotype was recorded a few times. V gene TRBV4-1 combines with J gene TRBJ2-1; 14 bases fit TRBD2. J gave up 8 bases and V 0 bases, and 6 bases lay outside the gene matches. The CDR3 is 17 residues long. CDR1 is MGHRA, CDR2 YSYEKL, per germline. CDR3 sequence: CASSQDKTSGRVDEQFF. The CDR3 nucleotides are TGCGCCAGCAGCCAAGATAAGACTAGCGGGAGGGTCGATGAGCAGTTCTTC.

There are many counts of this clonotype. The chain couples TRBV5-5 to TRBJ2-1, with TRBD2 matching over 8 bases. Trimming took 1 base from V and 3 from J; bases not matched to a gene: 0. The CDR3 is 14 amino acids. Germline V CDR1 and CDR2: SGHKS, YYEKEE (reference sequence). The DNA for the CDR3 is TGTGCCAGCAGCTTGACTAGCGGCTACAATGAGCAGTTCTTC. Translating gives CASSLTSGYNEQFF.

The sample holds many counts of this clonotype. The chain is built from TRBV5-5 and TRBJ2-3, with D uncertain. Trimming removed 0 bases at V and 4 bases at J, with 15 bases between. This CDR3 comprises 16 residues. Germline CDR1 reads SGHKS; CDR2 reads YYEKEE (reference sequence). The DNA of the CDR3 is TGTGCCAGCAGCTTGGATCTGGGCCCCACGGCAGATACGCAGTATTTT. Translated: CASSLDLGPTADTQYF.

This clonotype was recorded many times. This chain links TRBV5-5 with TRBJ2-3; D not resolved. V gave up 2 bases and J gave up 11 bases, with 12 bases separating them. Germline V CDR1 and CDR2: SGHKS, YYEKEE (reference sequence). CDR3 size: 12 residues. The CDR3 sequence: CASSFPQDRQYF. CDR3 nucleotides: TGTGCCAGCAGCTTCCCTCAGGACCGGCAGTATTTT.

The chain is built from TRBV4-1 and TRBJ2-7; possibly TRBD1 for D (6 bases). The length of the CDR3 is 15 residues. Germline V gene sequence: CDR1 MGHRA, CDR2 YSYEKL. The ends were cut back, 2 bases at V and 4 bases at J, with 15 bases in the middle. The CDR3: CASSQFLGTSYEQYF. The DNA of the CDR3 is TGCGCCAGCAGCCAATTCCTCGGGACAAGTTACGAGCAGTACTTC.

The V and J genes are TRBV24-1 and TRBJ2-1, with 11 bases fitting TRBD2. V shed 0 bases and J 9 bases; nucleotides not matched to a gene: 6. Germline loops: CDR1 KGHDR, CDR2 SFDVKD. The CDR3 covers 16 residues. The CDR3, as DNA: TGTGCCACCAGTGATTTGCTTAGCGGGAGGGAGGGTGAGCAGTTCTTC. As protein: CATSDLLSGREGEQFF.

This clonotype has at least ten counts. The chain joins TRBV3-1 to TRBJ2-1, with TRBD2 identical over 9 bases. V was pared by 0 bases and J by 4 bases, with 10 bases of the junction left unmatched. The V gene's germline CDR1 is LGHDT and CDR2 YNNKEL (reference sequence). The CDR3 consists of 18 residues. The CDR3 DNA is TGTGCCAGCAGCCAAGACTCCGCGGGAGGGCCGGAGTACAATGAGCAGTTCTTC. Its protein is CASSQDSAGGPEYNEQFF.

In this sample, this clonotype turned up many times. The chain joins TRBV28 to TRBJ2-3, with TRBD2 matching over 13 bases. The V and J ends lost 3 bases and 2 bases, in that order; junction bases with no gene match: 20. Looked up from germline, CDR1 is MDHEN and CDR2 is SYDVKM. This CDR3 comprises 22 residues. The CDR3: CASSFTADTSGRASRPTDTQYF. The DNA for the CDR3 is TGTGCCAGCAGTTTTACCGCCGACACTAGCGGGAGGGCCTCCCGTCCCACAGATACGCAGTATTTT.

This clonotype was seen repeatedly, ten times or more. This chain joins TRBV28 and TRBJ1-1, with D uncertain. Trimming shortened V by 0 bases and J by 0 bases, and 11 bases separated the two germline ends. The length of the CDR3 is 16 residues. In germline, CDR1 is MDHEN, CDR2 SYDVKM. The CDR3 DNA reads TGTGCCAGCAGTTTATGGGCAGGTATGGTGAACACTGAAGCTTTCTTT. Amino acids: CASSLWAGMVNTEAFF.

V usage is TRBV28 and J usage is TRBJ2-7; 8 bases line up with TRBD2. This CDR3 is built from 15 residues. The V and J ends lost 4 bases and 0 bases, in that order; junction bases with no gene match: 5. CDR1 and CDR2 (germline): MDHEN, SYDVKM. The CDR3 bases are TGTGCCAGCAGTTCCCCGGGACTAGTCTCCTACGAGCAGTACTTC. It encodes CASSSPGLVSYEQYF.

This clonotype was counted between two and nine times. V and J are TRBV18 and TRBJ2-5; 9 bases match TRBD2. The CDR3 is made up of 16 amino acids. Per the germline V gene, CDR1 is KGHSH and CDR2 is LQKENI. The V gene end was trimmed by 1 base and the J gene end by 5 bases; junction bases not matched to a gene: 8. This CDR3 is CASSPLASGAGETQYF. The CDR3 DNA reads as TGTGCCAGCTCACCACTTGCTAGCGGGGCCGGGGAGACCCAGTACTTC.

Ten or more counts support this clonotype. This chain uses TRBV7-3 with TRBJ2-1; TRBD1 aligns across 8 bases. Germline loops: CDR1 SGHTA, CDR2 FQGTGA. This CDR3 spans 14 amino acids. J lost 4 bases, V lost 5 bases, and 4 bases had no gene match. CDR3 in DNA: TGTGCCAGCAGCGACGGGGACAGGTACAATGAGCAGTTCTTC. Translation gives CASSDGDRYNEQFF.

This clonotype was observed many times. The rearrangement joins TRBV28 to TRBJ1-5, with D possibly being TRBD1 (5 bases). Trimming took off 6 bases at V and 0 bases at J, with 12 bases between the two ends. There are 15 residues in the CDR3. CDR1 is MDHEN, CDR2 SYDVKM, per germline. The DNA of the CDR3 is TGTGCCAGCAGCCCCCCAGGGACTAGCAATCAGCCCCAGCATTTT. This sequence encodes CASSPPGTSNQPQHF.

V and J are TRBV9 and TRBJ2-6; D not certain. Trimming took off 0 bases at V and 0 bases at J, with 10 bases between the two ends. The V gene's germline CDR1 is SGDLS and CDR2 YYNGEE. The CDR3 spans 17 residues. In DNA, the CDR3 is TGTGCCAGCAGCGTAGCAGGCGGCCCCTCTGGGGCCAACGTCCTGACTTTC. Translation gives CASSVAGGPSGANVLTF.

The V gene is TRBV3-1, the J gene TRBJ2-5; D not certain. Germline CDR1 reads LGHDT; CDR2 reads YNNKEL (reference sequence). This CDR3 is built from 15 residues. V was cut by 0 bases and J by 2 bases, with 10 bases left in between. CDR3 sequence reads: CASSQDLRPQETQYF. As DNA, the CDR3 is TGTGCCAGCAGCCAAGATCTTAGACCGCAAGAGACCCAGTACTTC.

In its sample, this clonotype was seen many times. This CDR3 reads CASRPTSGEAYEQYF. The CDR3 DNA reads as TGTGCCAGCAGGCCCACTAGCGGGGAAGCCTACGAGCAGTACTTC. The genes are TRBV6-1 and TRBJ2-7, with 10 bases matching TRBD2. Trimming cost V 6 bases and J 2 bases; bases outside gene matches: 7. Germline loops: CDR1 MNHNS, CDR2 SASEGT. This CDR3 spans 15 amino acids.

This clonotype came up many times. This chain uses TRBV7-2 with TRBJ2-3; 12 nucleotides agree with TRBD2. The CDR3 covers 17 residues. The V segment lost 4 bases and the J segment 2 bases; nucleotides outside the gene matches: 7. Germline V CDR1 and CDR2: SGHTA, FQGNSA. The CDR3 DNA follows: TGTGCCAGCAGCTCTCGACTAGCGGGGGCCAACACAGATACGCAGTATTTT. It yields the protein CASSSRLAGANTDTQYF.